These T cell receptor beta chains were read from a single sample in a study of blood T cells in healthy people across ages. MiXCR, run by TCRdb on the 5' RACE reads, gives a single entry per CDR3 protein. The sample yields some 1.5 million distinct CDR3 sequences, around 40% seen once. Sequenced input: blood. Receptors were obtained from a woman aged 18 to 35 in good health. Both conserved end residues are part of each CDR3. The D gene is left open where the match is weak. Rows may omit the clone size; those that give it use once, few, many or a size class.

few	TRBV9	16	TRBJ1-1	TRBD1	TGTGCCAGCAGCCCACACCAGACAGGGTCTCCCACTGAAGCTTTCTTT	CASSPHQTGSPTEAFF
.	TRBV9	14	TRBJ2-3	.	TGTGCCAGCAGCGTAGAGGGGTTAGGAGATACGCAGTATTTT	CASSVEGLGDTQYF
.	TRBV5-1	13	TRBJ1-1	TRBD1	TGCGCCAGCAGCTTAAGGACAGGGATCGAAGCTTTCTTT	CASSLRTGIEAFF
few	TRBV12-3/TRBV12-4	15	TRBJ1-1	TRBD1	TGTGCCAGCAGTTTGGGCAGGGGGCGGGCCACTGAAGCTTTCTTT	CASSLGRGRATEAFF
.	TRBV28	14	TRBJ2-1	.	TGTGCCAGCCGGAGGGGGCCCAATAACAATGAGCAGTTCTTC	CASRRGPNNNEQFF
.	TRBV10-2	15	TRBJ2-7	TRBD2	TGCGCCAGCAGTGCTTCTAGCGGGGGCCGGTGGGAGCAGTACTTC	CASSASSGGRWEQYF
few	TRBV12-3/TRBV12-4	12	TRBJ2-7	TRBD2	TGTGCCAGCCGGGACTATCAGTCCGAGCAGTACTTC	CASRDYQSEQYF
.	TRBV6-1	16	TRBJ1-2	.	TGTGCCAGCAGTGAAAAGGCAGGACCATCGAACTATGGCTACACCTTC	CASSEKAGPSNYGYTF
.	TRBV20-1	15	TRBJ1-2	TRBD1	TGCAGTGCTAAATTATCGGACAGGGACCTCTATGGCTACACCTTC	CSAKLSDRDLYGYTF
.	TRBV14	15	TRBJ2-1	.	TGTGCCAGCAGCCAAGACGGGGAATTCTACAATGAGCAGTTCTTC	CASSQDGEFYNEQFF
.	TRBV28	17	TRBJ2-1	.	TGTGCCAGCAGTCCAGCGCTGCTGTTCCCTCCCTACAATGAGCAGTTCTTC	CASSPALLFPPYNEQFF
.	TRBV6-5	17	TRBJ2-5	.	TGCGCCAGCAGTTACTCGAGAGGACTAAACCACCAAGAGACCCAGTACTTC	CASSYSRGLNHQETQYF
.	TRBV7-7	13	TRBJ2-3	.	TGTGCTAGCAGCTTGGGCTATGAAGATACGCAGTATTTT	CASSLGYEDTQYF
.	TRBV6-2/TRBV6-3	13	TRBJ1-2	.	TGTGCCATCTCCGAGCAGGGAAACTATGGCTACACCTTC	CAISEQGNYGYTF
many	TRBV20-1	12	TRBJ2-5	TRBD2	TGCAGTGCAATGGGAGGGGTAGAGACCCAGTACTTC	CSAMGGVETQYF
.	TRBV6-1	16	TRBJ1-2	.	TGTGCCAGCAGTGAAGGACTTTCAGGGACTTACTATGGCTACACCTTC	CASSEGLSGTYYGYTF
.	TRBV9	14	TRBJ1-2	TRBD1	TGTGCCAGCAGCGTAGAGACAGGGGGCTATGGCTACACCTTC	CASSVETGGYGYTF
.	TRBV3-1	13	TRBJ1-1	.	TGTGCCAGCAGCCAAGCTTGGGGCACTGAAGCTTTCTTT	CASSQAWGTEAFF
.	TRBV9	15	TRBJ2-7	TRBD2	TGTGCCAGCAGCTTCTCAGCGGGAGGGCCTAGCGAGCAGTACTTC	CASSFSAGGPSEQYF
.	TRBV7-9	13	TRBJ2-7	TRBD1	TGTGCCAGCAGCCGGACAGGGGGCGCCGAGCAGTACTTC	CASSRTGGAEQYF
few	TRBV7-8	14	TRBJ2-1	.	TGTGCCAGCAGCTTAGCGCCACAGGACAATGAGCAGTTCTTC	CASSLAPQDNEQFF
.	TRBV11-3	13	TRBJ2-3	.	TGTGCCAGCAGCGTTCGGTCGTCAGATACGCAGTATTTT	CASSVRSSDTQYF
.	TRBV28	17	TRBJ2-7	.	TGTGCCAGCAGTTTTGGTTTTCGTCGTGGGGGGTTTTACGAGCAGTACTTC	CASSFGFRRGGFYEQYF
once	TRBV20-1	12	TRBJ2-1	.	TGCAGTCTCCAAAGCTCCTACAATGAGCAGTTCTTC	CSLQSSYNEQFF
.	TRBV28	12	TRBJ1-2	.	TGTGCCAGCAGTGCCGGCGTCCATGGCTACACCTTC	CASSAGVHGYTF
few	TRBV24-1	15	TRBJ2-3	.	TGTGCCACCAGTGACCCGCGGAGGAGCACAGATACGCAGTATTTT	CATSDPRRSTDTQYF
.	TRBV15	17	TRBJ2-3	TRBD1	TGTGCCACCAGCAGAGTCCGGCCCAGACAGGGTTCAGATACGCAGTATTTT	CATSRVRPRQGSDTQYF
.	TRBV12-3/TRBV12-4	16	TRBJ1-2	.	TGTGCCAGCAGCTCTTCGAGTGGTTTTGCCCCTACTGGCTACACCTTC	CASSSSSGFAPTGYTF
.	TRBV20-1	12	TRBJ1-1	.	TGCAGTGCTAGAGATCAGAGCACTGAAGCTTTCTTT	CSARDQSTEAFF
many	TRBV6-4	14	TRBJ2-3	.	TGTGCCAGCAGTGACTCCTTGGAGGCAGATACGCAGTATTTT	CASSDSLEADTQYF
.	TRBV7-2	17	TRBJ1-6	.	TGTGCCAGCAGCTTAGTTTCCGGGGGCACCTATAATTCACCCCTCCACTTT	CASSLVSGGTYNSPLHF